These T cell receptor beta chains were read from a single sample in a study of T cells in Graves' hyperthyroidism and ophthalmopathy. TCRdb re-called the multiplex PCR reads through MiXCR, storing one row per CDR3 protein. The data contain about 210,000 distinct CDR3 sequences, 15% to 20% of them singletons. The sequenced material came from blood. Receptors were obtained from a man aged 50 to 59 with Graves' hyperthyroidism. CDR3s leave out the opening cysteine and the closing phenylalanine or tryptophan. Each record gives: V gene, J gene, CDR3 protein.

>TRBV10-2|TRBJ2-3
ASSVESPDTQY
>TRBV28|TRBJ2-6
ASSPDVDSGANVLT
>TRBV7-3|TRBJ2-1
ASSPGTSGRAREQF
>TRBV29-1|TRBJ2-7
SVRDRVLDEQY
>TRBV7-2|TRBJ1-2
ASSLGPANYGYT
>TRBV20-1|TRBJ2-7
SASDRFSYEQY
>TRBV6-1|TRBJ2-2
ASRGQGSGELF
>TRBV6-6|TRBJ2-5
ASSYSEKETQY
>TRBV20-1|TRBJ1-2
SARGTGEYGYT
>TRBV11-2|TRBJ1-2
ASSLVTHGYT
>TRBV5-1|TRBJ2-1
ASTQGTGRSNEQF
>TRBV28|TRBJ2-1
ASRDTAGTGASNEQF
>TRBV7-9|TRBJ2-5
ASSLEWQRTY
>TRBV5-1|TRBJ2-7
ASSLVGQSSYEQY
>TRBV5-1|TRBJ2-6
ASSLVGVDLSGANVLT
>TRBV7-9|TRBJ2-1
ASSLVAGVINEQF